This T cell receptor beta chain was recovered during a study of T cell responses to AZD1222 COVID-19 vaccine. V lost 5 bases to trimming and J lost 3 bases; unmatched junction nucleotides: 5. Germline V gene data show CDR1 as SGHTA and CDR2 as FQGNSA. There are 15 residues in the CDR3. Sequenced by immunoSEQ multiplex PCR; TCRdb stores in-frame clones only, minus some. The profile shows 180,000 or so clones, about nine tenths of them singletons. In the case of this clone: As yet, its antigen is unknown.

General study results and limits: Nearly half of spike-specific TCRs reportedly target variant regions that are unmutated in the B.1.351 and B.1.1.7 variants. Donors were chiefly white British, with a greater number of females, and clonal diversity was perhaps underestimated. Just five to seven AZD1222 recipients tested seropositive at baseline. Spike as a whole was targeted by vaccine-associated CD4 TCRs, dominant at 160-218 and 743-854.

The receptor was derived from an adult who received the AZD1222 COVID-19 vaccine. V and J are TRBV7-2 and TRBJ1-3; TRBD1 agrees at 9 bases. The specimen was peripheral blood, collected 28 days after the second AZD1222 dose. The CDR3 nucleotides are TGTGCCAGCAGCGCACAGGGGGCGCTTGGAAACACCATATATTTT. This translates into CASSAQGALGNTIYF.